This TCR beta chain comes out of a study of T cells in women clearing cervical HPV infection. Study details: Blood came at first lesion visit for cases, post-clearance for controls. General study findings and limits: CIN3+ cases had significantly higher TCR richness than controls; evenness did not differ.

Comments on this clone: No antigen is known for it. The read ends 3 residues early relative to the CDR3; the germline J gene fills the gap.

Clones were sequenced by immunoSEQ multiplex PCR, and TCRdb holds only the in-frame ones, with some missing. Its listing shows around 48,000 clones. CDR3 length equals 15 residues. CDR1 MDHEN and CDR2 SYDVKM come from the germline V gene. Trimming removed 6 bases at V and 3 bases at J, with 15 bases between. This clonotype was obtained from a woman aged 18-70 years with a cervical HPV16 infection that either progressed to CIN3+ or cleared (not recorded which). Sequenced sample: blood buffy coat. The rearrangement uses TRBV28 and TRBJ2-1, with D possibly TRBD2 on 7 matching bases. The sequenced CDR3 bases are TGTGCCAGCAGGCTCTGGGGGGGCGTCTACAATGAG. It yields the protein CASRLWGGVYNE. The CDR3 as a whole reads CASRLWGGVYNEQFF.